This T cell receptor (beta chain) derives from a study of blood T cells in healthy people across ages. Study-wide points: PBMCs left unsorted prevented a conclusive naive versus antigen-experienced comparison.

This clonotype was observed a few times. Its target is unknown. Trimming removed 5 bases from V and 0 bases from J, with 9 bases in between. The CDR3 consists of 14 residues. Germline CDR1 is SGDLS and CDR2 is YYNGEE. Together with a sample-barcoded 5' primer, a J-beta primer mix was included in a second PCR lasting about 7 to 12 cycles. TCRdb analysed the 5' RACE reads with MiXCR anew, one entry per CDR3 protein. The sample contains approximately 490,000 distinct CDR3 sequences, less than 25% of which appear only once. Separately, the same data were catalogued under a study of T cells of mothers and their children. Turning to that study: RNA that had been extracted went wholly into cDNA synthesis, at roughly 1.6 ug per 15 ul. Each mother yielded more than 9 million TCR beta CDR3 reads. Each child yielded a few million reads.

The TCR sequence derives from a boy aged 5-17 years in good health. What was sequenced was blood. This chain connects TRBV9 to TRBJ1-3; D not resolved. CDR3 in DNA: TGTGCCAGCAGTGTTGACGACTCTGGAAACACCATATATTTT. This sequence encodes CASSVDDSGNTIYF.